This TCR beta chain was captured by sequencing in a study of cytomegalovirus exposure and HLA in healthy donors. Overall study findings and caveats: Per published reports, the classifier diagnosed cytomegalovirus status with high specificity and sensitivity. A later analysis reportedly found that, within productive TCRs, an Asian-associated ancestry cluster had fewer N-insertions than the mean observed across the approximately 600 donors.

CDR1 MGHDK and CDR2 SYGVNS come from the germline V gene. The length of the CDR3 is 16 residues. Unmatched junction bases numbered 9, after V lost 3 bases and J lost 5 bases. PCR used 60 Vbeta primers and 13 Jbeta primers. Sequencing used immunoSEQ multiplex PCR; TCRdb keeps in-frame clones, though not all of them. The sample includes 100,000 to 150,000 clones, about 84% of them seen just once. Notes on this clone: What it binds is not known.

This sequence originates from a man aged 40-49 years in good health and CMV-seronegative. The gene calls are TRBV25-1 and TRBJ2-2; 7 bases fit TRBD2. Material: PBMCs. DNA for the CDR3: TGTGCCAGCAGTGAGGCCCAGCGGGGAATTACCGGGGAGCTGTTTTTT. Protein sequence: CASSEAQRGITGELFF.